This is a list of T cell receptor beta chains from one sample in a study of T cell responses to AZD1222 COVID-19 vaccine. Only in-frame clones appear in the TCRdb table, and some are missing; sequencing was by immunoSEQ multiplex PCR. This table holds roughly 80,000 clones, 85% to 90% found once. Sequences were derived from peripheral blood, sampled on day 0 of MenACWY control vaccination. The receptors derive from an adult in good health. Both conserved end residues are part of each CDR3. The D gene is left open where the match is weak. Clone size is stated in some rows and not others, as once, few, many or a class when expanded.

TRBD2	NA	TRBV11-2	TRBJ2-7	CASSPIGLAGISYEQYF	TGTGCCAGCAGCCCGATAGGTCTAGCGGGCATATCCTACGAGCAGTACTTC
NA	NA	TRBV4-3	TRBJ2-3	CASSQHVGDLGTDTQYF	TGCGCCAGCAGCCAACATGTTGGGGACCTAGGCACAGATACGCAGTATTTT
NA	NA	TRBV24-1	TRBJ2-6	CATRGTGANVLTF	TGTGCCACCAGGGGAACTGGGGCCAACGTCCTGACTTTC
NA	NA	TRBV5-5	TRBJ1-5	CASSGDISQPQHF	TGTGCCAGCAGCGGGGACATCAGCCAGCCCCAGCATTTT
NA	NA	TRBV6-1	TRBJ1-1	CASSDGVNTEAFF	TGTGCCAGCAGTGATGGAGTAAACACTGAAGCTTTCTTT
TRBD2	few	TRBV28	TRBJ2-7	CASSKRAAIFSGRPYEQYF	TGTGCCAGCAGCAAACGGGCGGCCATCTTTAGCGGGAGGCCCTACGAGCAGTACTTC
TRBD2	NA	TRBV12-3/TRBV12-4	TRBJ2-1	CASRGLAGGQFF	TGTGCCAGCAGGGGGCTAGCGGGAGGGCAGTTCTTC
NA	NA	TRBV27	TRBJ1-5	CASSFPDQPQHF	TGTGCCAGCAGTTTCCCGGATCAGCCCCAGCATTTT
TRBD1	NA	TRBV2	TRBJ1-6	CASSEGTGNSPLHF	TGTGCCAGCAGTGAAGGGACAGGGAATTCACCCCTCCACTTT
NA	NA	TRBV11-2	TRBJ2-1	CASLLPPAGTIFYNEQFF	TGTGCCAGCCTACTTCCCCCAGCCGGGACGATTTTCTACAATGAGCAGTTCTTC
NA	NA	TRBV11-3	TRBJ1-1	CASSLGGPEAFF	TGTGCCAGCAGCCTCGGGGGCCCTGAAGCTTTCTTT
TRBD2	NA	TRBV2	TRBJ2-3	CASNGGSRTDTQYF	TGTGCCAGCAATGGCGGGAGTAGGACAGATACGCAGTATTTT
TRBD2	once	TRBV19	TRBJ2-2	CATALAEDTGELFF	TGTGCCACCGCACTAGCGGAGGACACCGGGGAGCTGTTTTTT
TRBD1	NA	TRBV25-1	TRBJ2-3	CASSESSRGKGDTQYF	TGTGCCAGCAGTGAATCGTCCAGGGGGAAGGGAGATACGCAGTATTTT
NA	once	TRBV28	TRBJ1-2	CASSPHDGGYTF	TGTGCCAGCAGTCCCCACGATGGGGGCTACACCTTC
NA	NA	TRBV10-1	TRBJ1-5	CASSPGRGQPQHF	TGCGCCAGCAGCCCAGGGAGGGGGCAGCCCCAGCATTTT
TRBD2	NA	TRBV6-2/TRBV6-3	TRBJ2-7	CASSLTGTSGNYEQYF	TGTGCCAGCAGTCTCACGGGGACTAGCGGGAACTACGAGCAGTACTTC
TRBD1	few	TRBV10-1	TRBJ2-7	CASSTTGGTGEQYF	TGCGCCAGCAGTACGACAGGGGGCACGGGCGAGCAGTACTTC
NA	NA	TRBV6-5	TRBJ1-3	CASSRDRISGNTIYF	TGTGCCAGCAGTCGGGACCGCATCTCTGGAAACACCATATATTTT
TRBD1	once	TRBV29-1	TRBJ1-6	CSVLQGDGSPLHF	TGCAGCGTCCTACAGGGGGATGGTTCACCCCTCCACTTT
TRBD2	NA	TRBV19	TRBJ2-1	CASSIISGTNEQFF	TGTGCCAGTAGTATTATTAGCGGGACCAATGAGCAGTTCTTC
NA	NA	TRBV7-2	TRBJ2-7	CASSSPGDGTYEQYF	TGTGCCAGCAGCTCCCCCGGGGACGGTACCTACGAGCAGTACTTC
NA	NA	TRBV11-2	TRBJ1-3	CASSYAGNTIYF	TGTGCCAGCAGCTATGCGGGAAACACCATATATTTT
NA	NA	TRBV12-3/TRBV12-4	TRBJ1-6	CASVGPGAPLHF	TGTGCCAGCGTTGGGCCTGGGGCACCCCTCCACTTT
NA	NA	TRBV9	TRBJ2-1	CASSVDQRISYNEQFF	TGTGCCAGCAGCGTAGACCAGCGGATCTCCTACAATGAGCAGTTCTTC
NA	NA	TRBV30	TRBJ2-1	CASRGANEQFF	TGTGCCTCCAGAGGCGCGAATGAGCAGTTCTTC
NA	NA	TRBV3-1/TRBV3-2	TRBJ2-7	CASSPGHVHEQYF	TGTGCCAGCAGCCCGGGACATGTCCACGAGCAGTACTTC
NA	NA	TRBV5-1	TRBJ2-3	CASSLLLTGTDTQYF	TGCGCCAGCAGCTTGCTCCTCACGGGCACAGATACGCAGTATTTT
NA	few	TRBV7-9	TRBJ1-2	CASSLQFAGKFSYGYTF	TGTGCCAGCAGCTTACAATTTGCAGGGAAGTTTTCCTATGGCTACACCTTC
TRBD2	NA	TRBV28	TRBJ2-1	CASSLSSGSTYNEQFF	TGTGCCAGCAGTTTATCTAGCGGGAGTACCTACAATGAGCAGTTCTTC
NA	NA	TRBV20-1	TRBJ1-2	CSAPGTGYTF	TGCAGTGCGCCCGGAACCGGCTACACCTTC
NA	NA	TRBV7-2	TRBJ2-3	CASSLGPVGVLSADTQYF	TGTGCCAGCAGCTTAGGGCCGGTAGGAGTTCTGTCCGCAGATACGCAGTATTTT
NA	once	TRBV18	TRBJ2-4	CASSPGLYPAKNIQYF	TGTGCCAGCTCACCAGGCTTATACCCAGCCAAAAACATTCAGTACTTC
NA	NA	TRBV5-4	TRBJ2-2	CASSLAGGFRAANTGELFF	TGTGCCAGCAGCTTGGCCGGGGGTTTTCGAGCCGCGAACACCGGGGAGCTGTTTTTT
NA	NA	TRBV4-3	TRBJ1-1	CASSAGTEAFF	TGCGCCAGCAGCGCGGGGACTGAAGCTTTCTTT
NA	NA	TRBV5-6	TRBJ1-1	CASSHRSDAEAFF	TGTGCCAGCAGCCATCGATCAGACGCTGAAGCTTTCTTT
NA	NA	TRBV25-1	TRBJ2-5	CASSEPPPGTETQYF	TGTGCCAGCAGTGAACCGCCGCCGGGGACAGAGACCCAGTACTTC
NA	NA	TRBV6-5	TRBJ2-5	CASSRYGNQETQYF	TGTGCCAGCAGTCGGTACGGCAACCAAGAGACCCAGTACTTC
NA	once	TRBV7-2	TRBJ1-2	CASSRPGRIYGYTF	TGTGCCAGCAGTCGTCCGGGACGGATCTATGGCTACACCTTC
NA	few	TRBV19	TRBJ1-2	CASQRQPNYGYTF	TGTGCCAGCCAACGACAGCCTAACTATGGCTACACCTTC
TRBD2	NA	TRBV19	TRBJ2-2	CASSTGTSGSSPRSGELFF	TGTGCCAGTAGTACCGGGACTAGCGGGAGTTCTCCCCGATCCGGGGAGCTGTTTTTT
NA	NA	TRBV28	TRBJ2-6	CASSSQFLSGANVLTF	TGTGCCAGCAGTTCCCAATTCCTCTCTGGGGCCAACGTCCTGACTTTC
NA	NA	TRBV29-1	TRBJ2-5	CSGGRGNGETQYF	TGCAGCGGGGGTCGGGGGAATGGGGAGACCCAGTACTTC
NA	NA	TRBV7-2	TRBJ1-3	CASSSQVARAGNTIYF	TGTGCCAGCAGCTCGCAGGTCGCTAGGGCTGGAAACACCATATATTTT
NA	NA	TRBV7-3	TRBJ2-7	CASSHVGPSSYEQYF	TGTGCCAGCAGCCACGTAGGGCCCAGCTCCTACGAGCAGTACTTC
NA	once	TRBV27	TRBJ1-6	CASSGIFGASPLHF	TGTGCCAGCAGTGGGATTTTTGGAGCTTCACCCCTCCACTTT
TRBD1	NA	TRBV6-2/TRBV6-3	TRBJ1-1	CASSYPGQGREAFF	TGTGCCAGCAGTTACCCTGGACAGGGCAGAGAAGCTTTCTTT
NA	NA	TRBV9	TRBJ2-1	CASSPIPNEQFF	TGTGCCAGCAGCCCCATACCCAATGAGCAGTTCTTC
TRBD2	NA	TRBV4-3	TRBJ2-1	CASSQAPQREGLEQFF	TGCGCCAGCAGCCAAGCCCCTCAGCGGGAGGGCCTTGAGCAGTTCTTC
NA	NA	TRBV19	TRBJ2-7	CASRPSGTFAYEQYF	TGTGCCAGTAGGCCTTCCGGGACATTCGCCTACGAGCAGTACTTC
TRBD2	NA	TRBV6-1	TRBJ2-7	CASSEFSLGSLAGENEQYF	TGTGCCAGCAGTGAATTTAGTTTGGGCTCCTTAGCGGGAGAGAACGAGCAGTACTTC
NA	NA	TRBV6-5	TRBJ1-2	CASSYLPTGVYGYTF	TGTGCCAGCAGTTATCTACCGACAGGTGTCTATGGCTACACCTTC
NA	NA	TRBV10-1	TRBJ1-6	CASSPRGSGNPLHF	TGCGCCAGCAGTCCCAGGGGTTCGGGTAATCCCCTCCACTTT
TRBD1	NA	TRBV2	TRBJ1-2	CASGTGANYGYTF	TGTGCCAGCGGGACAGGGGCTAACTATGGCTACACCTTC
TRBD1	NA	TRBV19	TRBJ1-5	CASTPAGTVNQPQHF	TGTGCCAGTACCCCCGCCGGGACAGTCAATCAGCCCCAGCATTTT
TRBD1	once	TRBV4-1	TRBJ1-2	CASSLSSSGTGGPRYGYTF	TGCGCCAGCAGCCTATCCTCGTCGGGGACAGGGGGTCCCCGCTATGGCTACACCTTC
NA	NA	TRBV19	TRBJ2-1	CASSVSGPAYNEQFF	TGTGCCAGTAGTGTTAGCGGCCCGGCCTACAATGAGCAGTTCTTC